This record concerns one T cell receptor (beta chain) sequence. Original processing notes: Counts of nucleated cells, estimated from reference gene primer amplification, were obtained. The repertoire was sequenced with immunoSEQ multiplex PCR; TCRdb's copy has only in-frame clones and lacks some. The V and J calls and clone size were taken over from that table, and D and trimming were inferred from the DNA. The sample contains around 100,000 clones, approximately 89% of which appear only once. The entry originates in a study of blood T cell repertoires in COVID-19. Study information: The United States, Italy and Spain provided the acute and convalescent COVID-19 samples. PBMCs, B-cell-depleted T cells, or T cells provided the cDNA or gDNA that made up the material.

Looked up from germline, CDR1 is LNHNV and CDR2 is YYDKDF (reference sequence). V shed 6 bases, J shed 3 bases, and the junction held 10 bases outside the gene matches. This CDR3 spans 16 amino acids. Sequencing was done on a sample of peripheral blood. The TCR comes from an elderly woman in a cohort sampled during active COVID-19. This chain joins TRBV15 and TRBJ2-3; TRBD2 agrees at 9 bases. The CDR3 is CATRGGTSSLTDTQYF. In DNA form, the CDR3 reads TGTGCCACCAGAGGGGGGACTAGCAGTTTAACAGATACGCAGTATTTT.